This T cell receptor beta chain was obtained from a study of shared clonotypes between healthy human individuals. Once extracted for a subset, genomic DNA was divided evenly among several immunoSEQ plates. This table comes from immunoSEQ multiplex PCR, and its TCRdb copy is limited to in-frame clones, with some not included. In the table there are over 2,000,000 clones, about 93% of which are singletons. Positive CCR7 selection of CD45RO-negative cells yielded the naive CD8 cells, and terminally differentiated effector memory CD45RA+ cells were excluded. V lost 1 base and J 5 bases, leaving 10 bases between the germline ends. Germline values: CDR1 SQVTM, CDR2 ANQGSEA. The CDR3 is made up of 13 amino acids.

The source material was naive CD8+ T cells from PBMCs. The clonotype originates from a man aged 18 to 30 in good health. Some clones in this sample may be carry-over from other donors' samples. The V call is TRBV29-1, the J call TRBJ2-3; D remains unclear. The CDR3 DNA follows: TGCAGCGTTGAAGCCCCGGATCAAGATACGCAGTATTTT. Its translation: CSVEAPDQDTQYF.